This entry lists 23 T cell receptor beta chains sequenced from one sample in a study of graft-versus-host responses after intestinal transplantation. Using immunoSEQ multiplex PCR, the repertoire was profiled, and TCRdb retains in-frame clones only, with some absent. The table records about 97,000 clones, about 93% of them present only once. The sequenced sample was PBMCs, obtained approximately 470 days after intestinal transplant. Receptors originate from a human patient who received an intestinal transplant, so some T cells may come from the graft donor.

This clone has a single count. The chain employs TRBV5-6 and TRBJ1-2; 12 bases fit TRBD1. Germline V gene data show CDR1 as SGHDT and CDR2 as YYEEEE. The CDR3 extends over 15 amino acids. Losses at the gene ends were 3 bases for V and 7 bases for J; bases not matched to a gene: 7. For the CDR3, the DNA is TGTGCCAGCAGCTGGAGGGACAGGGGGCATGGTGGCTACACCTTC. Translation gives CASSWRDRGHGGYTF.

With respect to this clone: The sample contains more than one DNA sequence encoding this CDR3. This rearrangement joins TRBV5-1 to TRBJ1-1; the D is unclear. From germline, CDR1 is SGHRS and CDR2 YFSETQ. V gave up 4 bases and J gave up 1 base, with 11 bases separating them. The length of the CDR3 is 14 residues. CDR3 residues: CASSLDAGNTEAFF. The CDR3 DNA reads TGCGCCAGCAGCCTGGACGCGGGGAACACTGAAGCTTTCTTT.

V is TRBV7-9 and J is TRBJ2-5; tentative D call: TRBD1 (6 bases). Germline CDR1 SEHNR, CDR2 FQNEAQ (reference sequence). The germline V and J ends were trimmed by 7 bases and 5 bases, with 17 bases remaining between them. The CDR3 is 14 residues long. CDR3 residues: CASMRTVLRETQYF. CDR3 nucleotide sequence: TGTGCCAGCATGCGGACAGTTTTGAGGGAGACCCAGTACTTC.

V gene TRBV5-1 combines with J gene TRBJ2-3, with D perhaps TRBD2 (5 bases). The germline CDR1 and CDR2 sequences are SGHRS and YFSETQ. Deletions cut 0 bases from V and 6 bases from J, with 14 bases between. This CDR3 is 15 amino acids long. Written as DNA, the CDR3 is TGCGCCAGCAGCTTGGCCGGCAGAGGCGGGGATACGCAGTATTTT. Its protein product is CASSLAGRGGDTQYF.

V usage is TRBV15 and J usage is TRBJ1-5, with 8 positions matching TRBD1. J was trimmed by 5 bases and V by 5 bases; bases with no gene match: 5. CDR1 is LNHNV and CDR2 is YYDKDF in the germline V gene (reference sequence). The CDR3 has 14 residues. The chain's CDR3 is CATSFDRGYQPQHF. The CDR3 region has the DNA TGTGCCACCAGCTTCGACAGGGGTTATCAGCCCCAGCATTTT.

The rearrangement links TRBV6-5 to TRBJ1-4; D remains unclear. The germline CDR1 and CDR2 sequences are MNHEY and SVGAGI. The CDR3 totals 13 residues. The germline V and J ends were trimmed by 0 bases and 17 bases, with 16 bases remaining between them. The CDR3 nucleotides are TGTGCCAGCAGTTACTCTCCGGCGGGTACGCCATTTTTT. Encoded protein: CASSYSPAGTPFF.

The chain couples TRBV7-3 to TRBJ2-7; D call uncertain. Deletions cut 3 bases from V and 1 base from J, with 10 bases between. This CDR3 comprises 14 residues. The germline CDR1 and CDR2 sequences are SGHTA and FQGTGA. CDR3 sequence: CASSFRTDSYEQYF. CDR3 bases: TGTGCCAGCAGCTTTAGAACGGATTCCTACGAGCAGTACTTC. The full variable domain, with the rest looked up from reference TRBV7-3 and TRBJ2-7, is GAGVSQTPSNKVTEKGKYVELRCDPISGHTALYWYRQSLGQGPEFLIYFQGTGAADDSGLPNDRFFAVRPEGSVSTLKIQRTERGDSAVYLCASSFRTDSYEQYFGPGTRLTVT.

Of note for this clone: The sample holds other DNA sequences that translate to the same CDR3. The V and J genes are TRBV25-1 and TRBJ1-6; D not certain. Germline lookup yields CDR1 MGHDK and CDR2 SYGVNS. Between the trimmed V and J ends, which lost 5 bases and 13 bases, there was a span of 15 bases. The CDR3 has 13 residues. The DNA for the CDR3 is TGTGCCAGCAGTCCCCGGACCGCCGGGCCCCTCCACTTT. Encoded protein: CASSPRTAGPLHF.

The V and J genes are TRBV6-5 and TRBJ1-5, with unresolved D. This CDR3 comprises 13 residues. CDR1 and CDR2 (germline): MNHEY, SVGAGI. V lost 8 bases and J 6 bases, leaving 14 bases between the germline ends. CDR3 residues: CASRAEPSQPQHF. CDR3 sequence (DNA): TGTGCCAGCCGTGCGGAGCCCAGTCAGCCCCAGCATTTT.

The chain has TRBV7-9 and TRBJ1-5; D not resolved. V dropped 4 bases and J dropped 0 bases, with 4 bases sitting between them. Germline V gene lookup returns CDR1 SEHNR and CDR2 FQNEAQ (reference sequence). CDR3 length: 13 amino acids. CDR3 DNA sequence: TGTGCCAGCAGCTGGGGTAGCAATCAGCCCCAGCATTTT. As protein: CASSWGSNQPQHF.

This chain connects TRBV5-6 to TRBJ1-1, with a weak D call TRBD1 (5 bases). The CDR3 sequence is 12 residues long. Germline CDR1 is SGHDT and CDR2 is YYEEEE. The V end was cut by 4 bases, the J end by 4 bases, with 8 bases between. In nucleotides, the CDR3 is TGTGCCAGCAGCCAGGGAAGCACTGAAGCTTTCTTT. Translated, it gives CASSQGSTEAFF.

V is TRBV7-3 and J is TRBJ2-1; 9 bases align to TRBD2. J lost 8 bases, V lost 2 bases, and 4 bases had no gene match. Per the germline V gene, CDR1 is SGHTA and CDR2 is FQGTGA. CDR3 length equals 14 residues. The CDR3 DNA reads TGTGCCAGCAGCTTAGCTAGCGGGGACCATGAGCAGTTCTTC. Translating gives CASSLASGDHEQFF.

The chain has TRBV19 and TRBJ1-2, with D uncertain. The V end lost 6 bases, the J end lost 8 bases, and 22 bases lay between the germline ends. The germline V gene has CDR1 LNHDA and CDR2 SQIVND (reference sequence). The CDR3 runs 15 residues. In DNA form, the CDR3 reads TGTGCCAGTAGCCCGGCGGCAGCCTCCCAGCAAGGCTACACCTTC. It specifies CASSPAAASQQGYTF.

The chain employs TRBV9 and TRBJ1-1, with TRBD1 matching 8 bases. Germline CDR1 SGDLS, CDR2 YYNGEE. J gave up 3 bases and V 0 bases, and 13 bases lay outside the gene matches. The length of the CDR3 is 18 residues. CDR3 sequence (DNA): TGTGCCAGCAGCGTAGGAGGCCAGGGGGCGGCGGTGGACACTGAAGCTTTCTTT. It specifies CASSVGGQGAAVDTEAFF.

The chain couples TRBV7-9 to TRBJ1-1; possibly TRBD1 for D (6 bases). The length of the CDR3 is 15 residues. V dropped 5 bases and J dropped 3 bases, with 16 bases sitting between them. CDR1 and CDR2 from the germline V gene are SEHNR and FQNEAQ (reference sequence). The DNA for the CDR3 is TGTGCCAGCAGCCACGCCGGGACACCTTACACTGAAGCTTTCTTT. This sequence encodes CASSHAGTPYTEAFF.

The chain links TRBV6-5 to TRBJ2-7, with D tentatively TRBD2 (5 bases). Trimming stripped 5 bases from V and 2 bases from J, with 10 bases between. This CDR3 has 13 residues. Germline lookup yields CDR1 MNHEY and CDR2 SVGAGI. The CDR3 sequence: CASSLEETYEQYF. CDR3 DNA: TGTGCCAGCAGTCTGGAGGAGACCTACGAGCAGTACTTC.

V gene TRBV4-1 combines with J gene TRBJ1-2; possible D gene TRBD1, 5 bases. Germline loops: CDR1 MGHRA, CDR2 YSYEKL. V gave up 0 bases and J gave up 3 bases, with 11 bases separating them. The CDR3 contains 15 residues. CDR3: CASSQDIGADYGYTF. The CDR3 coding sequence is TGCGCCAGCAGCCAAGATATAGGGGCCGACTATGGCTACACCTTC.

The rearrangement links TRBV11-1 to TRBJ2-7; D is uncertain. The length of the CDR3 is 14 residues. V lost 1 base to trimming and J lost 0 bases, with 7 bases between them. From germline, CDR1 is SGHAT and CDR2 FQDESV (reference sequence). As DNA, the CDR3 is TGTGCCAGCAGCTTAGACCCCGGCTCCTACGAGCAGTACTTC. This translates into CASSLDPGSYEQYF.

The chain uses TRBV15 and TRBJ2-5, with D possibly TRBD1 on 6 matching bases. The CDR3 is 13 amino acids. In germline, CDR1 is LNHNV, CDR2 YYDKDF (reference sequence). The CDR3 sequence: CGHDRQTQETQYF. CDR3 nucleotide sequence: TGTGGCCACGACAGGCAAACACAAGAGACCCAGTACTTC. Supplemented by reference TRBV15 and TRBJ2-5, the full variable domain reads DAMVIQNPRYQVTQFGKPVTLSCSQTLNHNVMYWYQQKSSQAPKLLFHYYDKDFNNEADTPDNFQSRRPNTSFCFLDIRSPGLGDTAMYLCGHDRQTQETQYFGPGTRLLVL.

The chain recombines TRBV11-2 with TRBJ1-4, with TRBD1 matching over 9 bases. This CDR3 spans 13 amino acids. The V segment lost 2 bases and the J segment 10 bases; nucleotides outside the gene matches: 2. Germline CDR1 SGHAT, CDR2 FQNNGV. The CDR3 reads CASSLNRGRKLFF. The CDR3 region has the DNA TGTGCCAGCAGCTTAAACAGGGGGCGAAAACTGTTTTTT.

The CDR3 loop reads CASDDDGLYEQYF. As DNA, the CDR3 is TGTGCTAGTGATGACGACGGCCTTTACGAGCAGTACTTC. The chain is built from TRBV12-5 and TRBJ2-7; D is ambiguous. Trimming removed 7 bases from V and 4 bases from J, with 14 bases in between. CDR1 and CDR2 from the germline V gene are LGHNT and FRNRAP. The CDR3 sequence is 13 residues long.

CDR3 region: CASSWDSYSPLHF. The CDR3 DNA is TGTGCCAGCAGCTGGGACAGTTATTCACCCCTCCACTTT. The rearrangement uses TRBV7-3 and TRBJ1-6; 7 positions agree with TRBD1. Trimming at V came to 4 bases and at J to 8 bases, leaving 2 bases not matched to a gene. The germline V gene has CDR1 SGHTA and CDR2 FQGTGA. The CDR3 consists of 13 residues. The full variable domain, rest sourced from reference TRBV7-3 and TRBJ1-6, is GAGVSQTPSNKVTEKGKYVELRCDPISGHTALYWYRQSLGQGPEFLIYFQGTGAADDSGLPNDRFFAVRPEGSVSTLKIQRTERGDSAVYLCASSWDSYSPLHFGNGTRLTVT.

This rearrangement joins TRBV6-1 to TRBJ2-7; unclear D gene. Germline-derived CDR1 and CDR2 are MNHNS and SASEGT. This CDR3 has 11 residues. V lost 4 bases to trimming and J lost 4 bases, with 5 bases between them. This CDR3 reads CASSVRYEQYF. CDR3 nucleotides: TGTGCCAGCAGTGTGAGGTACGAGCAGTACTTC.